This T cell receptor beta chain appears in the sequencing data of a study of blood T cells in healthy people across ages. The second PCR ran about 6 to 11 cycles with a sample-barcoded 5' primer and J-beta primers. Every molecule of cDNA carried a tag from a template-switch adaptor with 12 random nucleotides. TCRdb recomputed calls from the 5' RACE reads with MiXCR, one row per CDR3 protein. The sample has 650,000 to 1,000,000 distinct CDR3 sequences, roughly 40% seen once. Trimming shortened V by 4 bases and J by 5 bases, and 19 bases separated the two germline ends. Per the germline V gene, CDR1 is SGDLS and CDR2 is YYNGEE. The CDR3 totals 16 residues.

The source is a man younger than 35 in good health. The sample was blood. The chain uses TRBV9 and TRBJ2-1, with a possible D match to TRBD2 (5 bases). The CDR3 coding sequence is TGTGCCAGCAGCCACAAACCGGGAAGGAATGACAATGAGCAGTTCTTC. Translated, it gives CASSHKPGRNDNEQFF.